These T cell receptor beta chains were read from a single sample in a study of tumor and adjacent non-tumor tissue in lung cancer. TCRdb used MiXCR to reprocess the multiplex PCR reads, holding one entry per CDR3 protein. The table shows 55,000 to 75,000 distinct CDR3 sequences, with just under 60% occurring only once. Material for sequencing was lung tumor tissue. Receptors were obtained from a man aged 45-60 years with non-small cell lung cancer. CDR3s include the opening cysteine and the closing phenylalanine or tryptophan. The D gene is left open where the match is weak. A row's size may be missing; if present it is once, few, many or a size class.

-,TRBV7-9,TRBJ1-1,few,TGTGCCAGCAGCTTAAGTCAGAACACTGTAGCTTTCTTT,CASSLSQNTVAFF
-,TRBV6-1,TRBJ2-6,-,TGTGCCAGCAGACGAAGGGGCTCTGGGGCCAACGTCTTGACTTTC,CASRRRGSGANVLTF
-,TRBV4-1,TRBJ2-6,-,TGCGCCAGCAACCAAGATTTTCAGACTTCTGGGGCCAATGTCCTGACTTTC,CASNQDFQTSGANVLTF
-,TRBV5-1,TRBJ2-5,-,TGCGCCAGCAGCTCGGGGGACAAAACTCAAGAGACCCAGTACTTC,CASSSGDKTQETQYF
-,TRBV29-1,TRBJ2-7,-,TGCAGCGTTGGGACAACCGGGATAGGGGTTACTTTC,CSVGTTGIGVTF
-,TRBV30,TRBJ2-3,many,TGTGCCTGGAGTGTACTAGGGACAGATACGCAGTATTTT,CAWSVLGTDTQYF
TRBD1,TRBV10-3,TRBJ1-2,-,TGTGTCATCAGTATCAGAGGACAGGCTGCGGATGGCTACACCTTC,CVISIRGQAADGYTF
TRBD1,TRBV5-1,TRBJ2-3,few,TGCGCCAGCAGCTACGGACAGGACACAGATACGCAGTATTTT,CASSYGQDTDTQYF
TRBD2,TRBV10-3,TRBJ2-7,-,TGTGCCATCAGTGGCCCGGGACTAGCGGGTAGTGAGCAGTACTTC,CAISGPGLAGSEQYF
-,TRBV6-1,TRBJ1-6,many,TGTGCCAGCAGTTCTGGGATGGCTAATTCACCCCTCCACTTT,CASSSGMANSPLHF
TRBD1,TRBV14,TRBJ2-1,medium-sized,TGTGCCAGCAGCCCCACAGGGGGGAGGTACAATGAGCAGTTCTTC,CASSPTGGRYNEQFF
-,TRBV5-6,TRBJ1-1,-,TGTGGCAGCAGCTTGGAAAGGGGCGGGAAGCGACACACTGAAGCTTCCTTT,CGSSLERGGKRHTEASF
-,TRBV20-1,TRBJ2-5,few,TGCAGTGCTAGAAACTTTCAAGGGGTGAGAAAGACCCAGTACTTC,CSARNFQGVRKTQYF
TRBD1,TRBV7-8,TRBJ1-3,many,TGTGCCAGCAGCTCGGGACAGGGAAACACCATATATTTT,CASSSGQGNTIYF
TRBD1,TRBV4-2,TRBJ2-7,medium-sized,TGTGCCAGCAGCCAAGCGGTGACAGGGTCCTACGAGCAGTACTTC,CASSQAVTGSYEQYF
-,TRBV28,TRBJ1-2,-,TGTGCCAGCAGTTTACGTTACAGGGTTGGCGGCTACACCTTC,CASSLRYRVGGYTF
-,TRBV4-2,TRBJ2-1,-,TGTGCCAGCAATCAAGATCCCAATAGCGGCTTACCCTACAATGAGCAGTTCTTC,CASNQDPNSGLPYNEQFF
TRBD2,TRBV7-9,TRBJ2-1,-,TGTGTCAGCCGCCTTGGGACTAGTCCCTTCAATGAGCAGTTCTTC,CVSRLGTSPFNEQFF
-,TRBV20-1,TRBJ2-3,-,TGCAGTGCTAGAGTCCTGGTCCCCGCAGATGCGCAGTATTTT,CSARVLVPADAQYF
TRBD1,TRBV28,TRBJ1-2,many,TGTGCCAGCAGGGAGACAGGGAACTATGGCTACACCTTC,CASRETGNYGYTF
TRBD2,TRBV14,TRBJ2-5,few,TGTGCCAGCAGCCTAAATCAAGCGGGGGAGACCCAGTACTTC,CASSLNQAGETQYF
-,TRBV7-2,TRBJ2-2,-,TGTGCCAGCAGCTTGTCGAGCCAAGCGGGCACCGGGGGGCTGTTTTTC,CASSLSSQAGTGGLFF
TRBD2,TRBV5-1,TRBJ2-3,-,TGCGCCAGCAGCTCCGGGACTAGCGCCTCAGATACGCAGTATTTT,CASSSGTSASDTQYF
TRBD2,TRBV20-1,TRBJ2-5,-,TGCAGTGCTAGAAGTCTGTGGGAGGGACTACAAGAGACCCAGTACTTC,CSARSLWEGLQETQYF
-,TRBV5-6,TRBJ2-3,-,TGTGACGGCAGGGGGGGCGGAACAGTGGATACGCAGTATTTT,CDGRGGGTVDTQYF
-,TRBV11-3,TRBJ2-7,-,TGTGCCATCAGCCTGGAGAGAGACTACGAGCAGTATTTC,CAISLERDYEQYF
-,TRBV28,TRBJ2-1,-,TGTGCCAGTAGTCCCCCCCGTGGGGAGCAGTTCTTC,CASSPPRGEQFF
-,TRBV20-1,TRBJ2-1,-,TGCAATGCTTACAGGGCCAGCTCCTACAATAGGCAGTTCTTC,CNAYRASSYNRQFF
-,TRBV11-2,TRBJ2-1,-,TGTCACAGCAGCTATAGGAGGGGAAATGAGCAGTTCTTC,CHSSYRRGNEQFF
-,TRBV11-2,TRBJ2-3,-,TGTGCCAACAGCTTAGTAGGCGGGGGCACAGATACTCAGTATTTT,CANSLVGGGTDTQYF
TRBD1,TRBV7-9,TRBJ2-7,many,TGTGCCAGCAGCTCCGGGACAGGGTACTACGAGCAGTACTTC,CASSSGTGYYEQYF
-,TRBV6-5,TRBJ2-1,-,TGTGCCAGTAGTTATAACAGGGCGCATGAGCAGTTCTTC,CASSYNRAHEQFF
TRBD1,TRBV6-5,TRBJ2-7,-,TGTGCCAGCAGTCGACAGGGGGGGGGCGAGCAGCACTTC,CASSRQGGGEQHF
TRBD2,TRBV7-9,TRBJ2-1,many,TGTGCCAGCAGCTTAAACCAACTAGCGGGGTTTTACAATGAGCAGTTCTTC,CASSLNQLAGFYNEQFF
TRBD2,TRBV11-3,TRBJ2-3,-,TGTGCCAGCAGCCCAGGGACTACAAGGTTTGCAGATACGCAGTATTTT,CASSPGTTRFADTQYF
TRBD1,TRBV5-4,TRBJ1-5,many,TGTGCCAGCAGCTTGTCGGGACAGGGGGCGGATCAGCCCCAGCATTTT,CASSLSGQGADQPQHF
TRBD2,TRBV7-8,TRBJ2-1,-,TGTGCCAGCTGCCTACAATATGGGGAGGGTGAGCAGTTCTTC,CASCLQYGEGEQFF
TRBD2,TRBV6-2/TRBV6-3,TRBJ2-1,-,TGTGCCAGCAGTTGCGGGGGGGGCAGGACTAGCGGTAATGAGCAATTCTTC,CASSCGGGRTSGNEQFF
-,TRBV9,TRBJ2-4,-,TGTGCCAGCTGCCCCCCCGGCGGGGGCGACGTAGCCAAAAACATTCAGTACTTC,CASCPPGGGDVAKNIQYF
-,TRBV11-2,TRBJ2-1,-,TGTGCCAGCACCCTAGGAAGGGGTTACTACAATGAGCAGTTCTTC,CASTLGRGYYNEQFF
TRBD1,TRBV4-1,TRBJ2-3,-,TGCGCCAGCAGCCCCATCCCCGAGACAGGGGGCGCAGATACGCAGTCTTTT,CASSPIPETGGADTQSF
TRBD2,TRBV11-2,TRBJ2-1,many,TGTGCCAGCAGCCGGACTAGCGGGGGGGCGTCTAGCTCCTACAATGAGCAGTTCTTC,CASSRTSGGASSSYNEQFF
-,TRBV6-5,TRBJ1-3,-,TGTGCCAGCGGTTACAAGGCTGGAGACACCATATATTTT,CASGYKAGDTIYF
TRBD1,TRBV6-1,TRBJ1-2,-,TGTCCCAGCAGCCTACAGGGGACCTATGGCTACACCTTC,CPSSLQGTYGYTF
TRBD1,TRBV19,TRBJ2-7,many,TGTGCCACATCCGGGACAGGCACTAGGGAGCAGTACTTC,CATSGTGTREQYF
TRBD2,TRBV5-1,TRBJ2-2,medium-sized,TGCGCCAGCACCCGGTGGTCTAGCGGGAGGAAAGACACCGGGGAGCTGTTTTTT,CASTRWSSGRKDTGELFF
TRBD1,TRBV4-1,TRBJ2-7,medium-sized,TGCGCCAGCAGCTACGGACAGGTGGCAGGGGAGCAGTACTTC,CASSYGQVAGEQYF
-,TRBV10-2,TRBJ1-5,-,TGCTCCAGTAGTGAGTCAACTCATAGCAATCAGCCCCAGCATTTT,CSSSESTHSNQPQHF
-,TRBV10-3,TRBJ1-5,many,TGTGCCATCAGTGAGACCCGAGGTGAGAGCCTCAATCAGCCCCAGCATTTT,CAISETRGESLNQPQHF
TRBD2,TRBV6-5,TRBJ2-2,-,TGTGCCAGCATCGGGACTAGCGGCTGGACCAGGGAACTGTCTTTT,CASIGTSGWTRELSF
-,TRBV12-3/TRBV12-4,TRBJ1-2,-,TGTGCCGGCAGTCCGAGAAATTCCCCCACGGGTGGCTACACCTTC,CAGSPRNSPTGGYTF
-,TRBV12-3/TRBV12-4,TRBJ1-3,-,TGTGCCATCTGTTTGCGGGGCGCCGGAAACACCATATATTTT,CAICLRGAGNTIYF
TRBD2,TRBV29-1,TRBJ2-1,-,TGCAGCGTCGCTCATGCGGGAGGGGGTTTCAATGAGCAGTTCTTC,CSVAHAGGGFNEQFF
-,TRBV12-3/TRBV12-4,TRBJ2-7,-,TGTGCCAGCAGTTTTCCGGGGCCCGGCAAGCGGTACTTC,CASSFPGPGKRYF
-,TRBV20-1,TRBJ2-7,-,TGCAGTGCTCGACCCGCCTTGAGGTACGAGCAGTACTTC,CSARPALRYEQYF
-,TRBV28,TRBJ2-3,many,TGTGCCAGCAGTGACAGCGGCACAGATACGCAGTATTTT,CASSDSGTDTQYF
TRBD2,TRBV30,TRBJ2-7,-,TGTAACTGGAGGGCTAGCGGGATTTACGAGCAGTACTTC,CNWRASGIYEQYF
TRBD1,TRBV30,TRBJ1-2,-,TGTGCCAGCCAGGACAGGGCCCTACATGGCTACACCTTC,CASQDRALHGYTF